Following are 2 T cell receptor beta chains from one sample sequenced in a study of control samples from healthy donors and cancer patients. Repertoires were generated with immunoSEQ multiplex PCR, while TCRdb's copy carries only in-frame clones and drops some. The sample shows about 89,000 clones, approximately 81% of them seen only once. Sequenced input: blood. The receptors derive from a woman aged 40-49 years in good health.

This rearrangement joins TRBV13 to TRBJ2-7; 10 bases align to TRBD1. Germline V lookup: CDR1 PRHDT, CDR2 FYEKMQ (reference sequence). The J segment lost 1 base and the V segment lost 2 bases, leaving 11 bases of the junction unmatched. The CDR3 is 18 residues long. The CDR3 DNA reads TGTGCCAGCAGCTTAAAATTCGGGATGGACAGGGGGTCCTACGAGCAGTACTTC. Its translation: CASSLKFGMDRGSYEQYF.

V gene TRBV9 combines with J gene TRBJ2-6; 9 nucleotides agree with TRBD1. The CDR3 contains 20 residues. V trimming: 0 bases; J trimming: 0 bases; junction bases outside the gene matches: 10. CDR1 and CDR2 (germline): SGDLS, YYNGEE. Here the CDR3 DNA reads TGTGCCAGCAGCGTAGCTTTTGGACAGGGGACTTCCTCTGGGGCCAACGTCCTGACTTTC. Protein: CASSVAFGQGTSSGANVLTF.